This T cell receptor (beta chain) was sequenced in a study of vaccination and CD4 T cells after COVID-19 (dated by TCRdb to the early 2020s). A note on the overall study: The convalescent cohort comprised six males and four females, including two Hispanic individuals, seven Caucasians, two Asians and one multiracial person. Each participant got two doses of either the Pfizer-BioNTech BNT162b2 vaccine (n=8) or the Moderna mRNA-1273 vaccine (n=2). Post-COVID blood samples from convalescent patients were collected a median of approximately 100 days after diagnosis, with a range of roughly 35 to 161 days. The time from the second vaccine dose to post-vaccine blood sampling had a median of around 72 days and ranged from about 14 to 250 days. Culture stimuli were overlapping spike peptide pools from SARS-CoV-2 and from the common cold coronaviruses HCoV-NL63, HCoV-OC43 and HCoV-229E. As controls, cultures received a CEFX viral epitope pool (the positive control), an HIV-1 Nef peptide pool (the negative control), or no peptide at all. The spike-specific CD4+ TCR repertoire was compared before and after mRNA vaccination in approximately ten COVID-19 convalescent patients and a few infection-naive healthy vaccine recipients. The full study reports these points: The median number of SARS-CoV-2-reactive clonotypes rose from around 22 after infection to roughly 38 after vaccination, but the change was not significant. Of the vaccine-specific clones in convalescent patients, 304 of 307, or nearly all, reacted only to SARS-CoV-2 spike and did not cross-react with common cold coronaviruses. In convalescent patients, a median 86.3% of post-vaccine SARS-CoV-2-reactive clones were detected only after vaccination, and vaccine-specific priming was suggested by this finding. The study included relatively few convalescent patients and did not analyze early timepoints after natural infection.

Turning to this clonotype: Its binding antigen is unknown. One base away there is no much larger clone; base qualities are not given.

This sample's treatment or condition label indicates: approximately nine-day PBMC culture with coronavirus spike peptide pools or control peptides (ViraFEST assay). The study used the ViraFEST assay, which expanded antigen-specific T cells with peptide pools and then identified expanded clonotypes by TCR sequencing. The absence of prior SARS-CoV-2 infection in healthy vaccine recipients was confirmed by negative nucleocapsid antibody tests before and after vaccination. Each well held about 1.8 million PBMCs cultured with around 10 ug/ml peptide pools in IMDM containing approximately 5% human AB serum and approximately 10 IU/ml IL-2. Half of the culture medium was replaced with fresh IL-2-containing medium on days 3 and 7. Once the cells had been in culture for about 10 days, the EasySep CD4+ T cell isolation kit was used to isolate CD4+ T cells by negative selection. PBMCs were separated from whole blood using Ficoll-Paque Plus gradient centrifugation and then either used fresh or cryopreserved at -140C. Each culture condition was generally run in triplicate wells.

Library construction relied on PCR. TCR sequencing of DNA from cultured CD4+ T cells used the Oncomine TCR Beta short-read assay at the Johns Hopkins FTIC core. The QIAamp micro DNA kit was used to extract genomic DNA from the cultured CD4+ T cells. Oncomine TCR Beta libraries from cultured CD4+ T cells were pooled using unique dual indexes and sequenced on an Illumina iSeq 100. Concerning the study's data processing: Non-productive sequences were removed, and CDR3s that did not start with C, did not end with F or W, or were shorter than 7 amino acids were discarded. The MANAFEST web application was used to identify antigen-specific clonotypes by comparing peptide-stimulated wells against reference wells and other culture wells. To be called positive, a clone needed an FDR below 0.05, an odds ratio above 5, and a productive frequency above 0.1% in at least two of three replicate wells. Clonotypes that were significantly expanded in both SARS-CoV-2 spike wells and at least one common cold coronavirus spike condition were defined as cross-reactive. Levenshtein distances (stringdist) and unrooted phylogenetic trees (ape) in R version 3.6.1 were used to assess CDR3 homology. The public reads were quality trimmed at Q25 with fastp and then assembled into clones with MiXCR by TCRdb, keeping productive beta chains. Entries that share a CDR3 protein sequence are merged under the most common genes and DNA. The V and J calls follow TCRdb's processing rather than the paper's. In this sample the table shows 20,000 to 25,000 distinct CDR3 sequences, about 42% of which occur a single time. Approximately 19% of the sample is taken by the ten largest.

The CDR1 and CDR2 encoded by the germline V gene are SGHNT and YENEEA. The CDR3 runs 14 amino acids, cysteine and phenylalanine included. Only the CDR3 region is kept as DNA, spanning 42 bases read in frame from base 1. Between the V and J ends, shortened by 3 bases and 8 bases respectively, the junction contains 17 bases. The chain was built from TRBV11-3 and TRBJ2-7; TRBD2 could be the D gene, as 5 bases match. The material sequenced was CD4+ T cells from blood, cultured in vitro, taken before SARS-CoV-2 vaccination. The TCR originated in a human donor who received a COVID-19 vaccine. Here is the DNA: TGTGCCAGCAGCTTTTCGGACTTTGATACGAAGCAGTACTTC. Protein translation: CASSFSDFDTKQYF.